The 20 T cell receptor beta chains reported below all come from one sample, sequenced in a study of early T cells in non-severe SARS-CoV-2 infection. TCRdb re-analysed the 5' RACE reads in MiXCR, keeping a single row per CDR3 protein. The table includes around 75,000 distinct CDR3 sequences, 9.5% detected once. Material for sequencing was whole blood. The origin of the receptors is an adult who was a healthcare worker with PCR-confirmed SARS-CoV-2 infection or an uninfected control (not recorded which).

This clonotype occurred a few times. The V gene is TRBV24-1, the J gene TRBJ2-3; 7 nucleotides line up with TRBD2. The CDR3 covers 16 residues. Trimming at V came to 3 bases and at J to 0 bases, leaving 5 bases not matched to a gene. Germline lookup yields CDR1 KGHDR and CDR2 SFDVKD. The CDR3 bases are TGTGCCACCAGTGATCCCGGACTAGGCAGCACAGATACGCAGTATTTT. This translates into CATSDPGLGSTDTQYF.

This clonotype was observed a handful of times. The V gene is TRBV7-2, the J gene TRBJ2-1; the D gene is possibly TRBD2 (5 bases). The length of the CDR3 is 16 residues. Germline values: CDR1 SGHTA, CDR2 FQGNSA. The V gene lost 5 bases and the J gene lost 1 base, with 15 bases spanning the gap. As DNA, the CDR3 is TGTGCCAGCAGCCCCGTTGAGGGTTCTTCCTACAATGAGCAGTTCTTC. The encoded protein is CASSPVEGSSYNEQFF.

This clonotype came up a few times. V and J are TRBV20-1 and TRBJ2-3; 10 bases map to TRBD1. The CDR3 covers 18 residues. Germline V gene data show CDR1 as DFQATT and CDR2 as SNEGSKA (reference sequence). Unmatched junction bases numbered 13, after V lost 1 base and J lost 3 bases. DNA for the CDR3: TGCAGTGCTAGAGCCGTGGGTCCCGGGACAGGGGCAACAGATACGCAGTATTTT. Its protein is CSARAVGPGTGATDTQYF.

This clonotype appeared many times. J is TRBJ2-3 and V is TRBV12-3 or TRBV12-4, with 10 bases fitting TRBD2. J gave up 1 base and V 3 bases, and 1 base lay outside the gene matches. The CDR3 covers 15 residues. The CDR3 loop is CASSFLAGGTDTQYF. The CDR3 DNA reads TGTGCCAGCAGTTTTCTAGCGGGAGGCACAGATACGCAGTATTTT.

This rearrangement joins TRBV12-3 or TRBV12-4 to TRBJ2-5; no reliable D call. The CDR3 extends over 13 amino acids. Trimming cost V 5 bases and J 2 bases, with 9 bases left between them. This CDR3 is CASSMAAQETQYF. CDR3 nucleotide sequence: TGTGCCAGCAGTATGGCAGCGCAAGAGACCCAGTACTTC.

This clonotype was observed at least ten times. V is TRBV6-2 or TRBV6-3 and J is TRBJ2-1, with 8 bases matching TRBD2. Germline V gene sequence: CDR1 MNHEY, CDR2 SVGEGT. The CDR3 totals 19 residues. The V gene end was trimmed by 2 bases and the J gene end by 0 bases; junction bases not matched to a gene: 12. CDR3 sequence (DNA): TGTGCCAGCAGTTACAATAAACGGGAGGGCTCTACCTCCTACAATGAGCAGTTCTTC. It translates to CASSYNKREGSTSYNEQFF.

The chain employs TRBV2 and TRBJ2-7; D not resolved. The length of the CDR3 is 12 residues. In germline, CDR1 is SNHLY, CDR2 FYNNEI. V gave up 5 bases and J gave up 3 bases, with 8 bases separating them. The chain's CDR3 is CASSPALYEQYF. The CDR3 DNA sequence: TGTGCCAGCAGTCCGGCACTCTACGAGCAGTACTTC.

This clonotype was observed a single time. This may be a read error: a much more frequent sequence differs by one nucleotide. This rearrangement joins TRBV29-1 to TRBJ2-3; TRBD1 agrees at 11 bases. The CDR3 covers 14 residues. V gave up 7 bases and J gave up 6 bases; unmatched junction bases: 9. In germline, CDR1 is SQVTM, CDR2 ANQGSEA. CDR3 protein: CSGTGQGVWDTQYF. The CDR3 coding sequence is TGCAGCGGAACGGGACAGGGGGTATGGGATACGCAGTATTTT.

Turning to this clonotype: One end of the junction varies from germline; a read error may be responsible. The chain combines TRBV4-3 with TRBJ2-1, with TRBD2 identical over 12 bases. Germline V gene lookup returns CDR1 LGHNA and CDR2 YSLEER. There are 20 residues in the CDR3. In DNA, the CDR3 is TGCACCAGCAGCCAAGGCCTAGCGGGAGGGCCGACAATAAATTACAATGAGCAGTTCTTC. This gives the protein CTSSQGLAGGPTINYNEQFF.

This clonotype has just a few counts. This chain connects TRBV12-3 or TRBV12-4 to TRBJ1-1; D is unresolved. The CDR3 runs 12 residues. V dropped 5 bases and J dropped 8 bases, with 12 bases sitting between them. CDR3 DNA: TGTGCCAGCAGTCCAGACACCCAAGAAGCTTTCTTT. Protein: CASSPDTQEAFF.

The V gene is TRBV5-1, the J gene TRBJ2-7; D is possibly TRBD1 (6 bases). The CDR3 has 15 residues. Germline V lookup: CDR1 SGHRS, CDR2 YFSETQ. Trimming left V 5 bases short and J 4 bases short, with 19 bases between. The CDR3 protein is CASSQPGASWYEQYF. In DNA, the CDR3 is TGCGCCAGCAGTCAACCAGGGGCGTCGTGGTACGAGCAGTACTTC.

This chain uses TRBV5-1 with TRBJ2-5, with 8 bases aligning to TRBD1. Germline V CDR1 and CDR2: SGHRS, YFSETQ. The CDR3 runs 15 residues. Trimming removed 1 base from V and 1 base from J; junction bases left unmatched: 3. CDR3 DNA: TGCGCCAGCAGCTTGACAGGGACAGGCCAAGAGACCCAGTACTTC. As protein: CASSLTGTGQETQYF.

There are a few counts of this clonotype. V is TRBV3-1 and J is TRBJ1-4; TRBD1 matches 7 bases. The CDR3 extends over 13 amino acids. J lost 6 bases, V lost 4 bases, and 2 bases had no gene match. Germline assignment: CDR1 LGHDT and CDR2 YNNKEL (reference sequence). CDR3 region: CASSRQGDEKLFF. The CDR3 DNA reads as TGTGCCAGCAGCCGGCAGGGGGATGAAAAACTGTTTTTT.

At least ten counts were recorded for this clonotype. The rearrangement uses TRBV12-3 or TRBV12-4 and TRBJ2-3, with TRBD1 matching 7 bases. V trimming: 6 bases; J trimming: 6 bases; junction bases outside the gene matches: 9. This CDR3 spans 14 amino acids. CDR3 residues: CASRPTGKDDTQYF. The DNA for the CDR3 is TGTGCCAGCAGGCCGACAGGGAAGGACGATACGCAGTATTTT.

This chain links TRBV11-2 with TRBJ2-5; the match to TRBD2 covers 12 bases. Germline V CDR1 and CDR2: SGHAT, FQNNGV. The CDR3 is made up of 16 amino acids. V lost 6 bases, J lost 4 bases, and 9 bases stayed unmatched. CDR3 in amino acids: CASRPGLAGGGETQYF. The CDR3 bases are TGTGCCAGCAGGCCGGGACTAGCGGGCGGGGGAGAGACCCAGTACTTC.

This clonotype occurred many times. The CDR3: CASSYSIPGSGANVLTF. The DNA for the CDR3 is TGTGCCAGCAGTTACTCGATACCGGGGTCTGGGGCCAACGTCCTGACTTTC. The J gene is TRBJ2-6, the V gene TRBV6-6; maybe TRBD2 (5 bases). Germline-derived CDR1 and CDR2 are MNHNY and SVGAGI (reference sequence). Between the trimmed V and J ends, which lost 0 bases and 1 base, there was a span of 10 bases. CDR3 length equals 17 residues.

The J gene is TRBJ2-5, the V gene TRBV20-1; the D gene is possibly TRBD2 (7 bases). This CDR3 region has 15 residues. In germline, CDR1 is DFQATT, CDR2 SNEGSKA (reference sequence). The ends were cut back, 3 bases at V and 1 base at J, with 15 bases in the middle. The CDR3, as DNA: TGCAGTGCTAGTGCACCGCGGGGGCGCCAAGAGACCCAGTACTTC. Translating gives CSASAPRGRQETQYF.

V gene TRBV27 combines with J gene TRBJ2-1, with D perhaps matching TRBD1 (6 bases). This CDR3 comprises 14 residues. The germline V gene has CDR1 MNHEY and CDR2 SMNVEV (reference sequence). V was trimmed by 2 bases and J by 5 bases, leaving 10 bases between them. The CDR3: CASSLLRTDNEQFF. CDR3 coding DNA: TGTGCCAGCAGTTTACTTAGGACAGACAATGAGCAGTTCTTC.

This clonotype has ten or more counts. This chain uses TRBV4-2 with TRBJ1-1; possibly TRBD1 for D (6 bases). The germline V gene has CDR1 LGHNA and CDR2 YNFKEQ. The V end lost 3 bases, the J end lost 0 bases, and 20 bases lay between the germline ends. CDR3 length: 18 amino acids. In DNA, the CDR3 is TGTGCCAGCAGCCAGGATCCGTTAGGGGGACCCCTGAACACTGAAGCTTTCTTT. Translating gives CASSQDPLGGPLNTEAFF.

This clonotype occurred many times. The genes are TRBV25-1 and TRBJ1-1; D is uncertain. Germline values: CDR1 MGHDK, CDR2 SYGVNS. V was trimmed by 7 bases and J by 4 bases, leaving 7 bases between them. The CDR3 is 11 residues long. In DNA, the CDR3 is TGTGCCAGCAAAGGGATCACTGAAGCTTTCTTT. Protein sequence: CASKGITEAFF.